This T cell receptor beta chain was obtained from a study of T-cell reconstitution after alpha-beta-depleted transplantation in children (TCRdb year 2016). Study-level background: Using TCR repertoire profiling, the study quantitatively followed how T-cell immune reconstitution unfolded in children after TCRalphabeta/CD19-depleted allogeneic hematopoietic cell transplantation.

CDR1 and CDR2 are drawn from the germline V gene: MGHRA, YSYEKL. The junction shows trimming of 4 bases on V and 4 bases on J, plus 13 bases between the germline ends. The CDR3 goes from the cysteine to the phenylalanine over 15 residues. Just CDR3 DNA is preserved here, 45 bases in frame from base 1. The library was made by PCR. TCRdb records Illumina HiSeq 2500 as the sequencer. To normalize quantification of the TCRbeta repertoire, the TCR libraries were built with molecular barcoding that relied on unique molecular identifiers. TCRdb handled the public reads itself, with Q25 trimming in fastp and clone calling in MiXCR, and kept productive beta chains. Each entry merges the rows of one CDR3 protein and shows their most common DNA and genes. Within this sample are about 870,000 distinct CDR3 sequences, with 16% of them counted one time only. The ten largest clones capture around 5% of the sample.

Study-wide findings and limitations: The apparently early recovery of alphabetaT-cell counts about two months after transplant reportedly depended on only several hundred rapidly expanded clones that came from non-depleted graft cells. Over subsequent months, a decline in hyperexpanded clone frequencies was noted, and after one year, T-cell counts and TCRbeta diversity were mostly ascribed to newly produced T cells. In some patients, high TCRbeta diversity at day 60 was attributed to recipient T cells and intrathymic progenitors that had survived conditioning.

On this clonotype itself: Its specific antigen is unknown. No base quality information exists; no much larger clone differs at one position.

The sample's treatment or condition label, decoded: allogeneic hematopoietic cell transplantation with graft depleted of TCRalphabeta T cells and CD19 B cells. The transplant recipients were children given TCRalphabeta/CD19-depleted allogeneic hematopoietic cell grafts. This chain is built from TRBV4-1 and TRBJ2-2; TRBD2 is a possible D gene, resting on 6 matching bases. This receptor was taken from a male patient younger than 18 who had a stem cell transplant for acute lymphoblastic leukemia, so the T cells may come from the graft donor. Specimen: PBMCs, mostly from graft donor cells, collected 360 days after TCRalphabeta/CD19-depleted stem cell transplant. The CDR3 protein is CASSPPVAVTGELFF. The DNA sequence follows: TGCGCCAGCAGCCCCCCAGTAGCGGTCACCGGGGAGCTGTTTTTT.